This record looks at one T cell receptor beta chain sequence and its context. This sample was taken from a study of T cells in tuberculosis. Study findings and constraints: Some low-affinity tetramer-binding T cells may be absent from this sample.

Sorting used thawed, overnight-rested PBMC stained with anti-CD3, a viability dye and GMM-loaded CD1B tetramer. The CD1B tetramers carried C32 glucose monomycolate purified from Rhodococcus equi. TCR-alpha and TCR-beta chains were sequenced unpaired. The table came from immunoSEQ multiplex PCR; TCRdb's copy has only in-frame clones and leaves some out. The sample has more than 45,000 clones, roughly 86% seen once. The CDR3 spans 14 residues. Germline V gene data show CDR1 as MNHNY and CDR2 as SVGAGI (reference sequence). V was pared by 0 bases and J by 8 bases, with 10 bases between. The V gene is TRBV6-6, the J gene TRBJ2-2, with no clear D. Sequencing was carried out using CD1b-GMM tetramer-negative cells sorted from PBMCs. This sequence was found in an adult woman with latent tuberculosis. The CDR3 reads CASSYSSDSGELFF. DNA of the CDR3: TGTGCCAGCAGTTACTCGAGCGATTCGGGGGAGCTGTTTTTT.